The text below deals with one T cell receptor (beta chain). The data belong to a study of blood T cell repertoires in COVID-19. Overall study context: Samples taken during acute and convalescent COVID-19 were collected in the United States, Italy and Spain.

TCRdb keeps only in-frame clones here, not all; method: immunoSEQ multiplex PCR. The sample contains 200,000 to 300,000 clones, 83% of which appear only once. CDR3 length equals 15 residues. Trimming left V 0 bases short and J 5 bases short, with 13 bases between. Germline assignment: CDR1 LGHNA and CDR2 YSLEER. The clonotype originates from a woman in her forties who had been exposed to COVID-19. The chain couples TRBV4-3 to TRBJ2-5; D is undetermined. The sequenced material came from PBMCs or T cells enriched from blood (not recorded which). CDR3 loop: CASSQDPNPLETQYF. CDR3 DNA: TGCGCCAGCAGCCAAGATCCCAACCCACTGGAGACCCAGTACTTC.